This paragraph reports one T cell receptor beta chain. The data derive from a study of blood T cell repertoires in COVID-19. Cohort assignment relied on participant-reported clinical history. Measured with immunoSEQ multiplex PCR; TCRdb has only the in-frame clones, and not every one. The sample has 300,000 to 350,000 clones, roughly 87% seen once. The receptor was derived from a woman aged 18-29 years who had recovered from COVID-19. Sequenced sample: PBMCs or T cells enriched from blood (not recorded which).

The CDR3 nucleotides are TGTGCCAGCAGGCCCACGACAGGGGCCTATGGCTACACCTTC. It encodes CASRPTTGAYGYTF. The J gene is TRBJ1-2, the V gene TRBV2; 8 bases align to TRBD1. In germline, CDR1 is SNHLY, CDR2 FYNNEI. There are 14 residues in the CDR3. V shed 6 bases, J shed 4 bases, and the junction held 7 bases outside the gene matches.